Listed here are 2 T cell receptor beta chains from one sample, sequenced in a study of post-analysis software for immune sequencing data. Study-wide results and limits: TRBV5-6, TRBV5-1 and TRBV20-1 belonged to a set of roughly five TRBV segments that were more frequent in patients than controls.

Prepared libraries of TCR beta cDNA carried unique molecular identifiers. From the PCR reads, TCRdb called clonotypes with MiXCR, one entry per CDR3 protein. The data hold roughly 410,000 distinct CDR3 sequences, with around 33% observed a single time. Their specific antigens are unknown. The sample consisted of blood. These receptors came from a girl aged 5-17 years with multiple sclerosis.

The chain has TRBV20-1 and TRBJ2-3; perhaps TRBD2 as D (5 bases). V lost 6 bases and J lost 2, with 15 bases in between. CDR1 and CDR2 from the germline V gene are DFQATT and SNEGSKA (reference sequence). This CDR3 is built from 14 residues. This chain's CDR3 is CSAVRGSFTDTQYF. The DNA for the CDR3 is TGCAGTGCCGTACGCGGGTCTTTCACAGATACGCAGTATTTT.

CDR3: CASRRDRSPYEQYF. In DNA, the CDR3 is TGCGCCAGCAGAAGGGACAGGAGCCCCTACGAGCAGTACTTC. The chain couples TRBV5-1 to TRBJ2-7, with 8 positions matching TRBD1. Germline V gene lookup returns CDR1 SGHRS and CDR2 YFSETQ. J lost 2 bases, V lost 5 bases, and 6 bases had no gene match. The CDR3 runs to 14 residues.